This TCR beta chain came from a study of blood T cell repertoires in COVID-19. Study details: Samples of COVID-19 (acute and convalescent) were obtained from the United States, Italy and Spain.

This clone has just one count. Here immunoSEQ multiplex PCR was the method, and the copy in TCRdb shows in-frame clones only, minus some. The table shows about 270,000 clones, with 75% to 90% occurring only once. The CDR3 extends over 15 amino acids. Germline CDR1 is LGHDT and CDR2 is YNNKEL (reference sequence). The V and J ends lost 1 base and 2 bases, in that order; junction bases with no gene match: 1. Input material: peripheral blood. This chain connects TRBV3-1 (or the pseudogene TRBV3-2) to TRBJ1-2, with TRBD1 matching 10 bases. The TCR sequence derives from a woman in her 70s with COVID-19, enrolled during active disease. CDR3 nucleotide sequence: TGTGCCAGCAGCCAAGGGACAGGGGGGAACTATGGCTACACCTTC. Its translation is CASSQGTGGNYGYTF.